The source of this TCR beta chain is a study of blood T cells in healthy people across ages. Study-level findings and limits: Aged donors had fewer naive CD4+ cells and lower diversity than long-lived donors.

Primers used in a second PCR of roughly 6 to 12 cycles were a sample-barcoded 5' primer and a J-beta primer mix. TCRdb processed the 5' RACE reads anew with MiXCR; each CDR3 protein has one entry. The sample has around 800,000 distinct CDR3 sequences; about 48% are singletons. In germline, CDR1 is MNHNS, CDR2 SASEGT. This CDR3 contains 14 residues. V was pared by 1 base and J by 0 bases, with 4 bases between. Concerning this clonotype itself: Its specificity is not known.

Sequencing was done on a sample of blood. This chain links TRBV6-1 with TRBJ2-1; D gene ambiguous. The sequence derives from an elderly man in good health. Here the CDR3 reads CASSEEASYNEQFF. DNA of the CDR3: TGTGCCAGCAGTGAAGAAGCCTCCTACAATGAGCAGTTCTTC.